These T cell receptor beta chains were read from a single sample in a study of CD8 T cells in ankylosing spondylitis. TCRdb reprocessed the 5' RACE reads via MiXCR and lists one record per CDR3 protein. The sample holds a few hundred thousand distinct CDR3 sequences, 20% to 25% seen once. The sequencing sample was made of blood, either unsorted or a sorted T cell fraction (not recorded which). Source of these receptors: a female donor with ankylosing spondylitis or in good health (not recorded which). The conserved cysteine and the conserved F or W are not part of the CDR3 here.

TRBV20-1 | SARTSGMGRTDTQY
TRBV7-9 | ASKKSGKSTDTQY
TRBV3-1 | ASSWDDTDTQY
TRBV3-1 | ASSHEGNTGELF
TRBV10-3 | AINPGLAPDYNEQF
TRBV9 | ASSTGPGGANVFGELF
TRBV4-3 | ASSQDYRGRTETQY
TRBV11-2 | ASSLRGTGVRSYNEQF
TRBV6-5 | ASSYVSPHGTSGRETQY
TRBV5-1 | ASSLVFIGRDNEQF
TRBV7-2 | ASSLAGSLDEQF
TRBV25-1 | ASRGQNNQPQH
TRBV20-1 | SERGRGFYNEQF